Listed here are 24 T cell receptor beta chains from one sample, sequenced in a study of CD8 T cells in ankylosing spondylitis. These receptors' antigens are unknown. Whole-study findings and limits: Characteristic of ankylosing spondylitis blood, it appeared, was a TCR beta motif comprising roughly 8 highly homologous variants.

A single record per CDR3 protein comes from TCRdb applying MiXCR to the 5' RACE reads. The sample carries around 540,000 distinct CDR3 sequences, 9.5% to 15% recorded once. Specimen: blood, either unsorted or a sorted T cell fraction (not recorded which). These receptors were obtained from a male donor with ankylosing spondylitis.

This clonotype was found a few times. The V and J genes are TRBV4-1 and TRBJ1-5; unclear D gene. The V end was cut by 0 bases, the J end by 1 base, with 7 bases between. Germline lookup yields CDR1 MGHRA and CDR2 YSYEKL. The CDR3 totals 15 residues. CDR3 sequence: CASSQDVESNQPQHF. Written as DNA, the CDR3 is TGCGCCAGCAGCCAAGATGTTGAGAGCAATCAGCCCCAGCATTTT.

This chain connects TRBV29-1 to TRBJ2-7; 14 positions match TRBD2. The CDR3 has 13 amino acids. Per the germline V gene, CDR1 is SQVTM and CDR2 is ANQGSEA. V was clipped by 6 bases and J by 6 bases; unmatched bases: 4. CDR3 sequence reads: CSVGTSGSGEQYV. CDR3 coding DNA: TGCAGCGTAGGGACTAGCGGGAGTGGCGAGCAGTACGTC.

The V and J genes are TRBV9 and TRBJ2-3; 9 bases agree with TRBD2. Germline V gene lookup returns CDR1 SGDLS and CDR2 YYNGEE. The CDR3 extends over 15 amino acids. The J segment lost 0 bases and the V segment lost 4 bases, leaving 3 bases of the junction unmatched. This CDR3 is CASSYLAGSTDTQYF. In DNA form, the CDR3 reads TGTGCCAGCAGCTATCTAGCGGGGAGCACAGATACGCAGTATTTT.

This clonotype was recorded at least ten times. The V and J genes are TRBV29-1 and TRBJ1-2, with a tentative D call TRBD1 (5 bases). Per the germline V gene, CDR1 is SQVTM and CDR2 is ANQGSEA. This CDR3 contains 14 residues. Between the trimmed V and J ends, which lost 3 bases and 4 bases, there was a span of 15 bases. CDR3: CSVDERGEGYGYTF. The CDR3, as DNA: TGCAGCGTTGATGAACGAGGGGAAGGCTATGGCTACACCTTC.

Only a few counts were recorded for this clonotype. J is TRBJ2-4 and V is TRBV3-1; D is perhaps TRBD2 (5 bases). CDR1 is LGHDT and CDR2 is YNNKEL in the germline V gene (reference sequence). Trimming pared 4 bases from V and 6 bases from J, leaving 13 bases between. The CDR3 length is 14 residues. The DNA of the CDR3 is TGTGCCAGCAGCCCCGGGATGGCGAGAAACATTCAGTACTTC. This encodes CASSPGMARNIQYF.

The chain is built from TRBV7-9 and TRBJ2-3, with 8 nucleotides matching TRBD2. This CDR3 region has 16 residues. Trimming took 2 bases from V and 2 from J; bases not matched to a gene: 6. CDR1 SEHNR and CDR2 FQNEAQ come from the germline V gene (reference sequence). DNA for the CDR3: TGTGCCAGCAGCTTATACACTAGCGGTTACACAGATACGCAGTATTTT. It translates to CASSLYTSGYTDTQYF.

This clonotype showed up just a few times. This chain uses TRBV5-4 with TRBJ2-7; no clear D gene. The V end was cut by 0 bases, the J end by 3 bases, with 10 bases between. In germline, CDR1 is SGHNT, CDR2 YYREEE (reference sequence). The CDR3 is 14 residues long. CDR3 nucleotides: TGTGCCAGCAGCTTGGCAGGAAAATTCTACGAGCAGTACTTC. Translation: CASSLAGKFYEQYF.

The rearrangement uses TRBV2 and TRBJ2-1; D uncertain. The CDR3 runs to 14 residues. The V end was cut by 2 bases, the J end by 8 bases, with 13 bases between. The germline V gene encodes CDR1 SNHLY and CDR2 FYNNEI. CDR3 loop: CASSEKANGYEQFF. The CDR3 nucleotides are TGTGCCAGCAGTGAAAAAGCCAACGGGTATGAGCAGTTCTTC.

This clonotype was detected ten times or more. This chain links TRBV7-9 with TRBJ2-3, with 10 bases matching TRBD2. The CDR3 has 16 amino acids. Germline CDR1 reads SEHNR; CDR2 reads FQNEAQ (reference sequence). The J segment lost 0 bases and the V segment lost 6 bases, leaving 6 bases of the junction unmatched. The CDR3 spells CASSQREGSSTDTQYF. DNA for the CDR3: TGTGCCAGCAGTCAGCGGGAGGGATCTAGCACAGATACGCAGTATTTT.

The rearrangement links TRBV4-1 to TRBJ1-1, with 11 bases that match TRBD1. Trimming removed 4 bases from V and 0 bases from J; junction bases left unmatched: 7. This CDR3 is 17 amino acids long. Germline CDR1 MGHRA, CDR2 YSYEKL. The CDR3 sequence: CASSRIGDRGLNTEAFF. The CDR3 nucleotides read TGCGCCAGCAGCCGGATTGGGGACAGGGGGTTGAACACTGAAGCTTTCTTT.

This clonotype was seen only a few times. The J gene is TRBJ1-5, the V gene TRBV27; TRBD1 matches 7 bases. The CDR3 covers 15 residues. V trimming: 6 bases; J trimming: 3 bases; junction bases outside the gene matches: 8. Per germline, CDR1 MNHEY and CDR2 SMNVEV (reference sequence). The CDR3: CASRKTGWANQPQHF. The CDR3, as DNA: TGTGCCAGCAGGAAGACAGGGTGGGCCAATCAGCCCCAGCATTTT.

This chain links TRBV24-1 with TRBJ2-2; 13 bases line up with TRBD2. Looked up from germline, CDR1 is KGHDR and CDR2 is SFDVKD. This CDR3 spans 18 amino acids. With 4 bases clipped from V and 3 bases from J, the junction kept 7 bases outside the gene matches. The CDR3 here is CATSDPGTSGTYTGELFF. CDR3 in DNA: TGTGCCACCAGTGACCCCGGGACTAGCGGGACTTACACCGGGGAGCTGTTTTTT.

The CDR3 loop reads CSAHRLDTGELFF. In DNA, the CDR3 is TGCAGTGCTCACCGACTAGACACCGGGGAGCTGTTTTTT. The gene calls are TRBV20-1 and TRBJ2-2; a possible D gene is TRBD2 (6 bases). This CDR3 has 13 residues. Germline V CDR1 and CDR2: DFQATT, SNEGSKA (reference sequence). Trimming cost V 5 bases and J 3 bases, with 10 bases left between them.

The chain couples TRBV6-2 or TRBV6-3 to TRBJ1-5; maybe TRBD1 (6 bases). The CDR3 runs to 14 residues. Germline V lookup: CDR1 MNHEY, CDR2 SVGEGT. Trimming left V 6 bases short and J 3 bases short, with 12 bases between. The CDR3 reads CASSDRLSNQPQHF. CDR3 coding DNA: TGTGCCAGCAGCGACAGGCTATCCAATCAGCCCCAGCATTTT.

This clonotype has only a few counts. The chain combines TRBV20-1 with TRBJ2-7, with 14 positions matching TRBD2. V shed 5 bases, J shed 2 bases, and the junction held 5 bases outside the gene matches. This CDR3 has 15 residues. From germline, CDR1 is DFQATT and CDR2 SNEGSKA (reference sequence). CDR3 sequence: CSAGTSGRGTYEQYV. The CDR3 DNA follows: TGCAGTGCTGGGACTAGCGGGAGAGGTACCTACGAGCAGTACGTC.

The rearrangement uses TRBV29-1 and TRBJ1-2, with 11 bases fitting TRBD1. The CDR3 contains 15 residues. J was trimmed by 5 bases and V by 1 base; bases with no gene match: 6. Germline V gives CDR1 SQVTM, CDR2 ANQGSEA. The CDR3 region is CSVEVGQGGVYGYTF. The CDR3 nucleotides are TGCAGCGTTGAAGTGGGACAGGGGGGAGTTTATGGCTACACCTTC.

This chain connects TRBV20-1 to TRBJ1-6, with 10 positions matching TRBD1. The length of the CDR3 is 14 residues. The junction had 6 bases not matched to a gene; V was cut back by 5 bases and J by 8 bases. Per germline, CDR1 DFQATT and CDR2 SNEGSKA (reference sequence). This CDR3 is CSAPRQGADSPLHF. The CDR3 DNA follows: TGCAGTGCTCCAAGACAGGGGGCTGATTCACCCCTCCACTTT.

Many counts were recorded for this clonotype. This chain joins TRBV5-1 and TRBJ2-2; D uncertain. CDR1 is SGHRS and CDR2 is YFSETQ in the germline V gene. The CDR3 length is 15 residues. Trimming took 4 bases from V and 2 from J, leaving 12 bases between them. The CDR3 DNA is TGCGCCAGCAGCCTAGACGCAGCTAACACCGGGGAGCTGTTTTTT. Protein sequence: CASSLDAANTGELFF.

This clonotype was picked up a small number of times. This chain joins TRBV7-8 and TRBJ2-5, with 13 bases lining up with TRBD2. The V and J ends lost 5 bases and 5 bases, in that order; junction bases with no gene match: 5. Germline CDR1 reads SGHVS; CDR2 reads FQNEAQ. This CDR3 has 15 amino acids. The DNA of the CDR3 is TGTGCCAGCAGCCTCGGACTAGCGGGAGTGGAGACCCAGTACTTC. Residues: CASSLGLAGVETQYF.

This clonotype was picked up a small number of times. V is TRBV10-3 and J is TRBJ2-1, with 7 positions matching TRBD2. Germline trimming cut 6 bases from V and 4 bases from J; bases unmatched to any gene: 6. CDR1 is ENHRY, CDR2 SYGVKD, per germline. The CDR3 is 14 residues long. The CDR3 is CAISETSYYNEQFF. Written as DNA, the CDR3 is TGTGCCATCAGCGAGACTAGCTATTACAATGAGCAGTTCTTC.

The chain is built from TRBV20-1 and TRBJ1-1, with D hard to call. The CDR3 extends over 13 amino acids. Germline loops: CDR1 DFQATT, CDR2 SNEGSKA (reference sequence). V lost 0 bases, J lost 1 base, and 6 bases lay in between. The CDR3 is CSAREVRNTEAFF. In DNA, the CDR3 is TGCAGTGCTAGAGAGGTACGGAACACTGAAGCTTTCTTT.

In its sample, this clonotype was seen a few times. V usage is TRBV5-5 and J usage is TRBJ2-2, with 7 nucleotides matching TRBD1. The length of the CDR3 is 15 residues. With V trimmed by 4 bases and J by 4 bases, 7 bases remained unmatched. Germline V gene sequence: CDR1 SGHKS, CDR2 YYEKEE (reference sequence). In DNA form, the CDR3 reads TGTGCCAGCAGCAACCGACAGGGAAGCACCGGGGAGCTGTTTTTT. Amino acid sequence: CASSNRQGSTGELFF.

The chain links TRBV25-1 to TRBJ2-3, with 8 bases matching TRBD2. Unmatched junction bases numbered 9, after V lost 7 bases and J lost 6 bases. The CDR3 is 14 residues long. From germline, CDR1 is MGHDK and CDR2 SYGVNS. The CDR3 bases are TGTGCCAGCACCCATCGGGAGGGTGGGGATACGCAGTATTTT. Its translation: CASTHREGGDTQYF. The variable domain in full, with the rest retrieved from reference TRBV25-1 and TRBJ2-3, is EADIYQTPRYLVIGTGKKITLECSQTMGHDKMYWYQQDPGMELHLIHYSYGVNSTEKGDLSSESTVSRIRTEHFPLTLESARPSHTSQYLCASTHREGGDTQYFGPGTRLTVL.

This clonotype was counted between two and nine times. This rearrangement joins TRBV10-3 to TRBJ2-1, with TRBD2 identical over 13 bases. CDR3 length: 18 residues. The germline CDR1 and CDR2 sequences are ENHRY and SYGVKD. V gave up 10 bases and J gave up 0 bases; unmatched junction bases: 12. This CDR3 is CATRKTSGRHNSYNEQFF. The CDR3 DNA follows: TGTGCCACGCGAAAGACTAGCGGGAGGCACAACTCCTACAATGAGCAGTTCTTC.